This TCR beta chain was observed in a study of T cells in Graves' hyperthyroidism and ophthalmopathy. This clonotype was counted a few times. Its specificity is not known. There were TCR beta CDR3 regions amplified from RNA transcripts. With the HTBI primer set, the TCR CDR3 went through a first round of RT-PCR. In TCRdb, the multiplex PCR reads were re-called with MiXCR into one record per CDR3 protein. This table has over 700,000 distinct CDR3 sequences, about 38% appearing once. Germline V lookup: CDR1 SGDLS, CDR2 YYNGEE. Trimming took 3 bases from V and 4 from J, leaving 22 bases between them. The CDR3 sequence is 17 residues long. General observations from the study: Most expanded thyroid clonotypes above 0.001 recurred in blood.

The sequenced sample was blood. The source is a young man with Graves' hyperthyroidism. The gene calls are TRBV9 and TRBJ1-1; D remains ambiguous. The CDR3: CASSAGTALSRGTEAFF. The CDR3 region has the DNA TGTGCCAGCAGCGCGGGAACAGCCCTTAGTCGGGGCACTGAAGCTTTCTTT.